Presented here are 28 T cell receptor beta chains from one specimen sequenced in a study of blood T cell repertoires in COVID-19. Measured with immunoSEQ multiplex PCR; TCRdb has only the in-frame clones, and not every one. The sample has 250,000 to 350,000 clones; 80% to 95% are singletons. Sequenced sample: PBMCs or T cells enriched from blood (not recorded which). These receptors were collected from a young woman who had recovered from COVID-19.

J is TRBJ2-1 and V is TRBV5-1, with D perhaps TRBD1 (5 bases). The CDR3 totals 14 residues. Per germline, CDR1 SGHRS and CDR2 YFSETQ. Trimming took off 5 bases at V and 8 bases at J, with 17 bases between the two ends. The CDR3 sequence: CASRQERLRDEQFF. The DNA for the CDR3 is TGCGCCAGCAGACAGGAACGCCTCAGGGATGAGCAGTTCTTC.

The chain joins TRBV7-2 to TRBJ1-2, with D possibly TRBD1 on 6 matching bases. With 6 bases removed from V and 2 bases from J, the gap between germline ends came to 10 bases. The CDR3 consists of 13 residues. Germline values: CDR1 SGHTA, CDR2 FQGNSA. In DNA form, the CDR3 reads TGTGCCAGCAGACAACAGGGAAACTATGGCTACACCTTC. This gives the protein CASRQQGNYGYTF.

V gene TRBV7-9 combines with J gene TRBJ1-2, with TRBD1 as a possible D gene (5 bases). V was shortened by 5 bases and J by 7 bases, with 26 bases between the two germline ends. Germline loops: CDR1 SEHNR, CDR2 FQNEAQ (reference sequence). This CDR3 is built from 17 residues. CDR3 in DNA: TGTGCCAGCAGCCCCCGCGGCAGGGAAAGGCCTATGGGTGGCTACACCTTC. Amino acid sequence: CASSPRGRERPMGGYTF.

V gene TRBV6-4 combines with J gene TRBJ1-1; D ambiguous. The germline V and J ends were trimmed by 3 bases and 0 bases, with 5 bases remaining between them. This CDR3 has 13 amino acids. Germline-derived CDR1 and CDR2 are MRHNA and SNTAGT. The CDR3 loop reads CASSEDMNTEAFF. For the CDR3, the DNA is TGTGCCAGCAGTGAAGACATGAACACTGAAGCTTTCTTT.

CDR3 DNA: TGTGCCAGCAGCCCCGCGAACACCGGGGAGCTGTTTTTT. This encodes CASSPANTGELFF. The chain is built from TRBV5-5 and TRBJ2-2; no firm D call. CDR1 SGHKS and CDR2 YYEKEE come from the germline V gene (reference sequence). Trimming stripped 4 bases from V and 0 bases from J, with 4 bases between. The CDR3 sequence is 13 residues long.

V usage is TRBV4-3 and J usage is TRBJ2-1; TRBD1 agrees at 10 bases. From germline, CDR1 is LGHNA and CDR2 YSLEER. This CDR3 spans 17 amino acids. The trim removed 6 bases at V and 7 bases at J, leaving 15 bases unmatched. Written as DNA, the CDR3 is TGCGCCAGCAGTCCGAACTCCGGGACAGGGGTGAGTAATGAGCAGTTCTTC. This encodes CASSPNSGTGVSNEQFF.

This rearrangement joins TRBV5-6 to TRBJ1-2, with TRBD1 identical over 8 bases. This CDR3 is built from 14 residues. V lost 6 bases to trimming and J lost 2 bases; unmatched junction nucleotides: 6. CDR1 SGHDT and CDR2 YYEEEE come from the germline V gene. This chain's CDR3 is CASIRTGTNYGYTF. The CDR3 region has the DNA TGTGCCAGCATCCGGACAGGGACAAACTATGGCTACACCTTC.

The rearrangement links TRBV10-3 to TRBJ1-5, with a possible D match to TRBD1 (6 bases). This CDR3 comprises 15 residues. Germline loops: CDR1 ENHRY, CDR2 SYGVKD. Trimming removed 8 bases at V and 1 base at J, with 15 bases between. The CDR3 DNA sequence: TGTGCCATCGAGCACTTGGGGACAAGCAATCAGCCCCAGCATTTT. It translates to CAIEHLGTSNQPQHF.

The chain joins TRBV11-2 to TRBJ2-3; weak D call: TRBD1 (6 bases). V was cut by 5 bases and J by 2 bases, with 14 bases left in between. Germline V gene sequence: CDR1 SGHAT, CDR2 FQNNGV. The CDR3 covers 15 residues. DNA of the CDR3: TGTGCCAGCAGCAGCAGGGGTCTCTACACAGATACGCAGTATTTT. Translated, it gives CASSSRGLYTDTQYF.

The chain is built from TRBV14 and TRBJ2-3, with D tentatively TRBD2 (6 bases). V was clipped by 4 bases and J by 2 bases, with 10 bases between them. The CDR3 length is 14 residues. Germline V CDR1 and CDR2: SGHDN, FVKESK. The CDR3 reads CASSPGLPTDTQYF. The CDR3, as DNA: TGTGCCAGCAGCCCGGGACTCCCCACAGATACGCAGTATTTT.

CDR3 in DNA: TGTGCCAGCAAAGCCGGGACAGCGGACACTGAAGCTTTCTTT. Translating gives CASKAGTADTEAFF. The V and J genes are TRBV6-5 and TRBJ1-1; 7 positions match TRBD1. J was trimmed by 3 bases and V by 7 bases; bases with no gene match: 8. This CDR3 has 14 amino acids. Germline-derived CDR1 and CDR2 are MNHEY and SVGAGI.

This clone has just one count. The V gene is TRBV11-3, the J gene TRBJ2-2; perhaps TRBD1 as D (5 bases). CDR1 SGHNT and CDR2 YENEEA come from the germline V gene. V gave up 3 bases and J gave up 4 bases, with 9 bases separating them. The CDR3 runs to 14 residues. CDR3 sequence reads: CASSFSRVTGELFF. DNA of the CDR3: TGTGCCAGCAGCTTCTCCAGGGTCACCGGGGAGCTGTTTTTT.

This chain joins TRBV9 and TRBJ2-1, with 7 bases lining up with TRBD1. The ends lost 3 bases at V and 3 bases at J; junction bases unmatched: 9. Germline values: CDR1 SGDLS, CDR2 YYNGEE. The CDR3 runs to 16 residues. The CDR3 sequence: CASSEYRGFNYNEQFF. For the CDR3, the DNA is TGTGCCAGCAGCGAGTACAGGGGATTTAACTACAATGAGCAGTTCTTC.

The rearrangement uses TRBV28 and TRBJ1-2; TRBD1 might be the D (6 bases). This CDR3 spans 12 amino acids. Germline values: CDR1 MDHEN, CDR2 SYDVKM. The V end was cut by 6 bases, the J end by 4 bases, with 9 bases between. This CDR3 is CASRGAPYGYTF. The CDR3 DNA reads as TGTGCCAGCAGGGGGGCCCCCTATGGCTACACCTTC.

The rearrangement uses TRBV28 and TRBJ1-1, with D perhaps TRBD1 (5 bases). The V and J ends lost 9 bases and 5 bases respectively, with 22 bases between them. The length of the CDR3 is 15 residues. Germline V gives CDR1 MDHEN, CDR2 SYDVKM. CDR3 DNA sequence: TGTGCCAGTAGTGGGGCAGGAGGGAGGGGTACTGAAGCTTTCTTT. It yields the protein CASSGAGGRGTEAFF.

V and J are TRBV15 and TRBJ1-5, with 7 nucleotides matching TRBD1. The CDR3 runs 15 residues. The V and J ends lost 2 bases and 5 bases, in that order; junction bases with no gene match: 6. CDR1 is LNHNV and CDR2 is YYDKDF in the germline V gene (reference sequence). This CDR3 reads CATSRTGTDYQPQHF. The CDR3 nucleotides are TGTGCCACCAGCAGAACCGGGACAGACTATCAGCCCCAGCATTTT.

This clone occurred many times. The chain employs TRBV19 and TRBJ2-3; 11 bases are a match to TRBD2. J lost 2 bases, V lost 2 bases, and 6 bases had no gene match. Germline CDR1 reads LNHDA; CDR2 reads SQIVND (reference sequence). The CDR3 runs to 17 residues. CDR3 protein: CASSIRLAGKTTDTQYF. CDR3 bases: TGTGCCAGTAGTATACGACTAGCGGGAAAGACCACAGATACGCAGTATTTT.

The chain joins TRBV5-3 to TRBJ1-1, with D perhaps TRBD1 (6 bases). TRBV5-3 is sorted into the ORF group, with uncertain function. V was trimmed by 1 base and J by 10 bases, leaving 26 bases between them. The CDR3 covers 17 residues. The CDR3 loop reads CARSLWGPGALPRGAFF. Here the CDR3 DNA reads TGTGCCAGAAGCTTGTGGGGGCCAGGGGCGCTGCCTCGGGGAGCTTTCTTT.

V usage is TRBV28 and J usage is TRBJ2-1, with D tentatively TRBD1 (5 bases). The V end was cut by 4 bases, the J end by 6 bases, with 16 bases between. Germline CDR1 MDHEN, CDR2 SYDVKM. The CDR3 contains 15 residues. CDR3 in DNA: TGTGCCAGCAGTTCCCCTAGGGGTTTAGGCAATGAGCAGTTCTTC. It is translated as CASSSPRGLGNEQFF.

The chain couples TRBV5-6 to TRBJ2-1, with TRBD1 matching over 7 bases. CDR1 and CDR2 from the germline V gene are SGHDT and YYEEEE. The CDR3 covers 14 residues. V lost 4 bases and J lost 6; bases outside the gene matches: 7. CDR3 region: CASSTGAGSNEQFF. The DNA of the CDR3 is TGTGCCAGCAGCACAGGGGCAGGATCCAATGAGCAGTTCTTC.

The CDR3 bases are TGTGCCAGTGGGACAGGAGATCAGCCCCAGCATTTT. It specifies CASGTGDQPQHF. The rearrangement uses TRBV7-8 and TRBJ1-5, with 8 bases fitting TRBD1. The CDR3 covers 12 residues. Trimming cost V 9 bases and J 5 bases; bases outside gene matches: 3. Looked up from germline, CDR1 is SGHVS and CDR2 is FQNEAQ.

The CDR3 nucleotides read TGTGCCAGCAGGCCACCGGGTCCTTCGAGCTCTGGAAACACCATATATTTT. Residues: CASRPPGPSSSGNTIYF. The genes are TRBV28 and TRBJ1-3, with D unresolved. Trimming shortened V by 6 bases and J by 0 bases, and 18 bases separated the two germline ends. From germline, CDR1 is MDHEN and CDR2 SYDVKM. This CDR3 spans 17 amino acids.

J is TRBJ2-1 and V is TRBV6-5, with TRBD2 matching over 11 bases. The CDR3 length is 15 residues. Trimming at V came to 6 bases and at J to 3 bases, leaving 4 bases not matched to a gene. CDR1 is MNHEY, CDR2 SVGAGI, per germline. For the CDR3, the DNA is TGTGCCAGCAGCCAGGGACTAGCGGTCTACAATGAGCAGTTCTTC. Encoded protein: CASSQGLAVYNEQFF.

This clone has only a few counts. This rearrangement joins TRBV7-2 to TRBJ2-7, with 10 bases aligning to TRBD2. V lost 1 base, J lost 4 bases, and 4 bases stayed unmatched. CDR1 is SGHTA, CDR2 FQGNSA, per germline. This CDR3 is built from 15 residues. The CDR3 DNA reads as TGTGCCAGCAGCTTAGTGGCTAGCGGGAGTTACGAGCAGTACTTC. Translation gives CASSLVASGSYEQYF.

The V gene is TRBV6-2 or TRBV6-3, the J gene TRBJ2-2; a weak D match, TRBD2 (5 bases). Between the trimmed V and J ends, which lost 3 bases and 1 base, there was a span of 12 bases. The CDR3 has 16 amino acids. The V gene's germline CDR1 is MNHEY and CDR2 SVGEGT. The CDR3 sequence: CASSYFGIGNTGELFF. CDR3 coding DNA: TGTGCCAGCAGTTATTTCGGGATTGGGAACACCGGGGAGCTGTTTTTT.

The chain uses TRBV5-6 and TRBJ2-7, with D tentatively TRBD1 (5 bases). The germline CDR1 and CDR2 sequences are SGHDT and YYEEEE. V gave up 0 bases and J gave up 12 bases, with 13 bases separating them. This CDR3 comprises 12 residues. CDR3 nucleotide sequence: TGTGCCAGCAGCTTGGTATATTCAGGGTGGTACTTC. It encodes CASSLVYSGWYF. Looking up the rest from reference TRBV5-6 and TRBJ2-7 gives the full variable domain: DAGVTQSPTHLIKTRGQQVTLRCSPKSGHDTVSWYQQALGQGPQFIFQYYEEEERQRGNFPDRFSGHQFPNYSSELNVNALLLGDSALYLCASSLVYSGWYFGPGTRLTVT.

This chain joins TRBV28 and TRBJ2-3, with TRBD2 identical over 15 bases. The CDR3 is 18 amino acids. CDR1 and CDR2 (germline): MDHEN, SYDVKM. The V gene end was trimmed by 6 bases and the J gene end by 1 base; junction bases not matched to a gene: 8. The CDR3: CASSYPGLAGGGTDTQYF. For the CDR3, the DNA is TGTGCCAGCAGCTACCCGGGACTAGCGGGAGGCGGCACAGATACGCAGTATTTT.

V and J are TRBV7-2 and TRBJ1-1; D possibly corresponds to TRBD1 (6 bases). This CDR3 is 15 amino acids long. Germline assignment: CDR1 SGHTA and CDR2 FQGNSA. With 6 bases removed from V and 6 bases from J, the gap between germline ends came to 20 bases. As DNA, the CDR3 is TGTGCCAGCAGGACGGGAGGGGGGTGGAGGTCTGAAGCTTTCTTT. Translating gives CASRTGGGWRSEAFF.